A single sample is the source of the 15 T cell receptor beta chains below, sequenced in a study of blood T cell repertoires in COVID-19. Measured with immunoSEQ multiplex PCR; TCRdb has only the in-frame clones, and not every one. The sample includes roughly 250,000 clones, 70% to 90% of them seen just once. The specimen was PBMCs or T cells enriched from blood (not recorded which). These receptors came from a woman in her 30s who had recovered from COVID-19.

The J gene is TRBJ1-1, the V gene TRBV13, with D possibly being TRBD1 (6 bases). The germline V gene has CDR1 PRHDT and CDR2 FYEKMQ (reference sequence). V was shortened by 0 bases and J by 1 base, with 6 bases between the two germline ends. The CDR3 loop spans 14 amino acids. For the CDR3, the DNA is TGTGCCAGCAGCTTAGGAGGGGGGAACACTGAAGCTTTCTTT. Its protein product is CASSLGGGNTEAFF.

J is TRBJ2-3 and V is TRBV28, with D perhaps TRBD1 (5 bases). Germline V lookup: CDR1 MDHEN, CDR2 SYDVKM. V lost 5 bases to trimming and J lost 6 bases, with 18 bases between them. The CDR3 is made up of 15 amino acids. Here the CDR3 DNA reads TGTGCCAGCAGTCCGCCCGCGACAGTACGGGATACGCAGTATTTT. Its translation is CASSPPATVRDTQYF.

This clone was counted a single time. The chain is built from TRBV12-5 and TRBJ1-1; D uncertain. The CDR3 runs 17 residues. The germline CDR1 and CDR2 sequences are LGHNT and FRNRAP. The ends were cut back, 2 bases at V and 3 bases at J, with 19 bases in the middle. The CDR3, as DNA: TGTGCTAGTGGTTTGAGGCTTGGTAGCGACGACGACACTGAAGCTTTCTTT. It specifies CASGLRLGSDDDTEAFF.

The chain carries TRBV28 and TRBJ2-7; 7 bases are shared with TRBD1. Per the germline V gene, CDR1 is MDHEN and CDR2 is SYDVKM. The CDR3 is 13 residues long. V dropped 10 bases and J dropped 4; count of bases not matched to a gene: 10. The CDR3 DNA reads as TGTGCCATCCAGACAGGGTCCGGGTACGAGCAGTACTTC. Translation gives CAIQTGSGYEQYF.

The chain joins TRBV7-9 to TRBJ2-2; 10 bases match TRBD2. V was pared by 6 bases and J by 6 bases, with 13 bases of the junction left unmatched. CDR1 is SEHNR, CDR2 FQNEAQ, per germline (reference sequence). CDR3 length equals 17 residues. The CDR3 protein is CASSQDIAGGPPGELFF. CDR3 bases: TGTGCCAGCAGTCAAGACATAGCGGGGGGCCCCCCCGGGGAGCTGTTTTTT. The full variable domain, rest sourced from reference TRBV7-9 and TRBJ2-2, is DTGVSQNPRHKITKRGQNVTFRCDPISEHNRLYWYRQTLGQGPEFLTYFQNEAQLEKSRLLSDRFSAERPKGSFSTLEIQRTEQGDSAMYLCASSQDIAGGPPGELFFGEGSRLTVL.

This chain connects TRBV29-1 to TRBJ2-7, with D maybe TRBD1 (7 bases). Deletions cut 3 bases from V and 4 bases from J, with 13 bases between. Germline CDR1 and CDR2: SQVTM and ANQGSEA. The CDR3 is 13 amino acids. This CDR3 is CSVDMAGGYEQYF. The CDR3 DNA follows: TGCAGCGTTGATATGGCAGGGGGGTACGAGCAGTACTTC.

The V and J genes are TRBV3-1 (or the pseudogene TRBV3-2) and TRBJ2-3; tentative D call: TRBD1 (5 bases). The germline gives CDR1 LGHDT, CDR2 YNNKEL (reference sequence). The CDR3 consists of 14 residues. The V and J ends lost 7 bases and 2 bases respectively, with 13 bases between them. The chain's CDR3 is CASKSNRFTDTQYF. DNA of the CDR3: TGTGCCAGCAAATCAAACAGGTTCACAGATACGCAGTATTTT.

The rearrangement links TRBV7-9 to TRBJ2-5; D is ambiguous. Per germline, CDR1 SEHNR and CDR2 FQNEAQ (reference sequence). The CDR3 totals 15 residues. Trimming took off 1 base at V and 2 bases at J, with 11 bases between the two ends. The CDR3 loop reads CASSLDRVWQETQYF. The CDR3 coding sequence is TGTGCCAGCAGCTTAGACCGGGTATGGCAAGAGACCCAGTACTTC.

This chain connects TRBV21-1 to TRBJ2-5; the table's D call of TRBD2 was not tested on the DNA. TRBV21-1 constitutes a pseudogene. There are 14 residues in the CDR3. CDR3 loop: CASSKAASGWTQYF. DNA of the CDR3: TGTGCCAGCAGCAAAGCCGCTAGTGGATGGACCCAGTACTTC.

This chain connects TRBV12-3 or TRBV12-4 to TRBJ2-7, with a weak D call TRBD2 (6 bases). V lost 4 bases to trimming and J lost 5 bases, with 12 bases between them. This CDR3 comprises 13 residues. The CDR3 protein is CASSSQGGNEQYF. The CDR3 nucleotides are TGTGCCAGCAGTTCCCAGGGCGGGAACGAGCAGTACTTC.

This clone was observed a few times. This chain links TRBV19 with TRBJ1-5; perhaps TRBD1 as D (6 bases). V was cut by 7 bases and J by 3 bases, with 13 bases left in between. CDR3 size: 14 residues. Germline V gives CDR1 LNHDA, CDR2 SQIVND (reference sequence). The chain's CDR3 is CASKNRETNQPQHF. The DNA for the CDR3 is TGTGCCAGTAAAAACAGGGAGACCAATCAGCCCCAGCATTTT.

J is TRBJ2-1 and V is TRBV7-8, with a tentative D call TRBD2 (5 bases). The CDR3 has 16 amino acids. The germline gives CDR1 SGHVS, CDR2 FQNEAQ. V lost 0 bases and J lost 0, with 9 bases in between. The CDR3 DNA sequence: TGTGCCAGCAGCTTAGCACCGGGGAGCTCCTACAATGAGCAGTTCTTC. This codes for CASSLAPGSSYNEQFF.

This clone was seen once. The chain has TRBV29-1 and TRBJ2-1; 9 bases are a match to TRBD1. The CDR3 covers 13 residues. V shed 7 bases and J 4 bases; nucleotides not matched to a gene: 5. Germline-derived CDR1 and CDR2 are SQVTM and ANQGSEA. The CDR3 region has the DNA TGCAGCGCCGGACAGGGGACATACAATGAGCAGTTCTTC. Residues: CSAGQGTYNEQFF.

V and J are TRBV5-1 and TRBJ2-2; maybe TRBD2 (6 bases). Germline values: CDR1 SGHRS, CDR2 YFSETQ. Trimming removed 4 bases from V and 4 bases from J, with 20 bases in between. CDR3 length equals 17 residues. The CDR3 sequence: CASSPGLPDRRTGELFF. DNA for the CDR3: TGCGCCAGCAGCCCGGGACTGCCAGATCGACGCACCGGGGAGCTGTTTTTT.

This clone turned up a few times. The rearrangement joins TRBV29-1 to TRBJ2-5; TRBD1 matches at 9 bases. With 3 bases clipped from V and 5 bases from J, the junction kept 4 bases outside the gene matches. The CDR3 length is 13 residues. From germline, CDR1 is SQVTM and CDR2 ANQGSEA. Written as DNA, the CDR3 is TGCAGCGTTGAGAAGGACAGGGGCGAGACCCAGTACTTC. Protein sequence: CSVEKDRGETQYF.